This TCR beta chain was sequenced for a study of long-term antiretroviral therapy in people with HIV. Germline V gives CDR1 MNHEY, CDR2 SVGAGI. This CDR3 comprises 12 residues. Trimming took 6 bases from V and 5 from J, leaving 10 bases between them. Runs used v3.0 of the immunoSEQ assay and were done at survey level. The data were produced by immunoSEQ multiplex PCR, yet TCRdb's version contains in-frame clones alone and is incomplete. The profile shows more than 25,000 clones, less than 90% of them singletons. The specimen comprised unsorted PBMCs, sampled 2 years after starting antiretroviral therapy. The chain recombines TRBV6-5 with TRBJ2-5; D gene ambiguous. The source is a middle-aged man with HIV. CDR3 in DNA: TGTGCCAGCAGCCCGATTGGGGAGACCCAGTACTTC. This gives the protein CASSPIGETQYF.